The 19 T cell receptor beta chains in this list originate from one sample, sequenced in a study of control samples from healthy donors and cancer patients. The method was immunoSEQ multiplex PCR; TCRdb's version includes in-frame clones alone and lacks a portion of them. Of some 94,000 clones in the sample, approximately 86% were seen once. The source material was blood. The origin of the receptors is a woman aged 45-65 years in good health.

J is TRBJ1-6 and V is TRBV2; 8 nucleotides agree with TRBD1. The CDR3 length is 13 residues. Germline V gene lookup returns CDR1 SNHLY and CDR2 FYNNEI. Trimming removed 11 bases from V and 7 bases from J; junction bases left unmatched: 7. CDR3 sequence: CAGKDRENSPLHF. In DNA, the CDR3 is TGTGCCGGGAAGGACAGGGAGAATTCACCCCTCCACTTT.

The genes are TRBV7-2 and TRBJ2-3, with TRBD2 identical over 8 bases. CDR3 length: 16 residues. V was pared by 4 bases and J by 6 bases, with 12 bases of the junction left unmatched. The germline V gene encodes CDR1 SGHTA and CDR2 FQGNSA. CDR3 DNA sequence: TGTGCCAGCAGCTGGGCTGCTGGGACTAGAGGTGATACGCAGTATTTT. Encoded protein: CASSWAAGTRGDTQYF.

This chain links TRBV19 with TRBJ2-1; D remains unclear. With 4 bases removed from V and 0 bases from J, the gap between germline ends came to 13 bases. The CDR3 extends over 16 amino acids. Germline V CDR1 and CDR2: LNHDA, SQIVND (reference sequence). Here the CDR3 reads CASSRTPISSYNEQFF. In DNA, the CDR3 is TGTGCCAGTAGTAGAACACCGATAAGCTCCTACAATGAGCAGTTCTTC.

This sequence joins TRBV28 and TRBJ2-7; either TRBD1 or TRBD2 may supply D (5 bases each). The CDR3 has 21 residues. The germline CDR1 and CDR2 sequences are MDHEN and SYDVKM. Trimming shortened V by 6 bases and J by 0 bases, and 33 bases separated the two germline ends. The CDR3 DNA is TGTGCCAGCAGGGGGCCTATTCCCGCCGCGGGCAAAACCGGATTCTCCTACGAGCAGTACTTC. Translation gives CASRGPIPAAGKTGFSYEQYF.

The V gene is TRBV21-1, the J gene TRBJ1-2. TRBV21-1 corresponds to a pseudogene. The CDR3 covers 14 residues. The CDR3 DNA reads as TGTGCCAGCAGCAACTTAGACGGATACTATGGCTACACCTTC. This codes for CASSNLDGYYGYTF.

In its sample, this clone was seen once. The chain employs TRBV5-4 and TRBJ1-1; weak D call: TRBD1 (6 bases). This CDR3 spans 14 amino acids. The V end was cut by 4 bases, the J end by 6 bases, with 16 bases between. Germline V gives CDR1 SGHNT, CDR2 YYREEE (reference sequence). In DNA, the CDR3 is TGTGCCAGCAGCGGGGGCAGGCCGAGGGCTGAAGCTTTCTTT. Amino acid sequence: CASSGGRPRAEAFF.

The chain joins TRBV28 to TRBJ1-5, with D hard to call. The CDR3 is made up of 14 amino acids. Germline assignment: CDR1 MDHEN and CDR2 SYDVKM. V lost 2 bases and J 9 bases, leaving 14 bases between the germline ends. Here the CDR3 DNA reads TGTGCCAGCAGTTTAGAACCTCACTCGGGGCCCCAGCATTTT. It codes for CASSLEPHSGPQHF. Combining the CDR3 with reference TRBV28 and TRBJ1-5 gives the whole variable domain DVKVTQSSRYLVKRTGEKVFLECVQDMDHENMFWYRQDPGLGLRLIYFSYDVKMKEKGDIPEGYSVSREKKERFSLILESASTNQTSMYLCASSLEPHSGPQHFGDGTRLSIL.

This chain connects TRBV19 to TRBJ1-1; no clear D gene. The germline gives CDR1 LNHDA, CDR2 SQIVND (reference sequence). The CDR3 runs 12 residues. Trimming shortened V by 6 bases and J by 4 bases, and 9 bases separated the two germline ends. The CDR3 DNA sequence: TGTGCCAGTAGCTATCGGGGCACTGAAGCTTTCTTT. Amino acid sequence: CASSYRGTEAFF.

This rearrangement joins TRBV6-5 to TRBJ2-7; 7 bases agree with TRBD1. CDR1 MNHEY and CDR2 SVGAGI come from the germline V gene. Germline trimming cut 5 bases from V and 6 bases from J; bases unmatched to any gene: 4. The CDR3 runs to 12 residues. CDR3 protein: CASSPNRGEQYF. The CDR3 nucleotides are TGTGCCAGCAGTCCCAACAGGGGCGAGCAGTACTTC.

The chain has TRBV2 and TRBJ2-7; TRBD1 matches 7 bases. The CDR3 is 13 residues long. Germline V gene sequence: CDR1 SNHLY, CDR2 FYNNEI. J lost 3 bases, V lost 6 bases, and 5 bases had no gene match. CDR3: CASRGTAFYEQYF. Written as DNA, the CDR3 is TGTGCCAGCAGGGGGACAGCCTTCTACGAGCAGTACTTC.

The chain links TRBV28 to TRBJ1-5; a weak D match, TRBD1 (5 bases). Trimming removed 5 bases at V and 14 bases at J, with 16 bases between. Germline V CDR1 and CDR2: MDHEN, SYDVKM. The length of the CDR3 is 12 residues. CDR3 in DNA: TGTGCCAGCAGTCCCAGCCCAGGGCCTAAGCATTTT. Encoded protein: CASSPSPGPKHF.

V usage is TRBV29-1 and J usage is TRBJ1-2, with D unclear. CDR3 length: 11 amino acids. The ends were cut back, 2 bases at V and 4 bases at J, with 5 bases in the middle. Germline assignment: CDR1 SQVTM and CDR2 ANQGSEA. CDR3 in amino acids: CSVEIGYGYTF. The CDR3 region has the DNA TGCAGCGTTGAAATAGGCTATGGCTACACCTTC.

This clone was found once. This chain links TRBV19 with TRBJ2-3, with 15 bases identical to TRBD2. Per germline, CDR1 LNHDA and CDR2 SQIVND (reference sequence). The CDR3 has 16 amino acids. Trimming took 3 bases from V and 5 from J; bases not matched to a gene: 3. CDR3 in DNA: TGTGCCAGTAGTATGGGACTAGCGGGGGGCCAAGATACGCAGTATTTT. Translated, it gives CASSMGLAGGQDTQYF.

Here the CDR3 reads CASKTSGTKNIQYF. The CDR3 nucleotides read TGTGCCAGCAAAACTAGCGGGACCAAAAACATTCAGTACTTC. This chain uses TRBV7-2 with TRBJ2-4; TRBD2 matches 10 bases. The V segment lost 7 bases and the J segment 2 bases; nucleotides outside the gene matches: 2. This CDR3 is built from 14 residues. Per the germline V gene, CDR1 is SGHTA and CDR2 is FQGNSA.

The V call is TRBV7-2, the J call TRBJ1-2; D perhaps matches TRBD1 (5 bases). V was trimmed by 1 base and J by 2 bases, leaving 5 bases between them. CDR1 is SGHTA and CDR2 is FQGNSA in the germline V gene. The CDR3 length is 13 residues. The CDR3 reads CASSLGQNYGYTF. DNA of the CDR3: TGTGCCAGCAGCTTAGGACAGAACTATGGCTACACCTTC.

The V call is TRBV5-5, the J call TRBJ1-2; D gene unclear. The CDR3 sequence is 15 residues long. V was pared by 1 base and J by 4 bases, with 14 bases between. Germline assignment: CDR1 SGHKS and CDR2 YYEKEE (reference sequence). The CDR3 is CASSLLDTPTYGYTF. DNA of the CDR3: TGTGCCAGCAGCTTGCTCGACACTCCCACCTATGGCTACACCTTC.

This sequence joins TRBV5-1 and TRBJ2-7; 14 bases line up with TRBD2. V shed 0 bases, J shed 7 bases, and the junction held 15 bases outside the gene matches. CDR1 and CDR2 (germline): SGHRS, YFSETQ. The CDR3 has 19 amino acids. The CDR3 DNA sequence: TGCGCCAGCAGCTTGGTCAGGGGTGGGACTAGCGGGAGTATGAAGGAGCAGTACTTC. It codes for CASSLVRGGTSGSMKEQYF.

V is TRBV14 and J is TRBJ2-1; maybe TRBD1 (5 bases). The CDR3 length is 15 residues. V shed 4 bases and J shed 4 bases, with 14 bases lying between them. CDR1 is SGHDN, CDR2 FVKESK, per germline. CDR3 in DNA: TGTGCCAGCAGCCTAGGGGCGTTTGGTTACAATGAGCAGTTCTTC. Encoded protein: CASSLGAFGYNEQFF.

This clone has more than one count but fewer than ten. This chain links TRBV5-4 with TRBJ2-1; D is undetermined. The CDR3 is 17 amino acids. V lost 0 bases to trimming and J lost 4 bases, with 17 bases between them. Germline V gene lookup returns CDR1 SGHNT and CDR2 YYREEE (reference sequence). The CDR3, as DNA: TGTGCCAGCAGCTTGGGCGTACCCGAGTCCATGTACAATGAGCAGTTCTTC. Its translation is CASSLGVPESMYNEQFF.